This T cell receptor beta chain was captured by sequencing in a study of T cell changes during pregnancy in multiple sclerosis. Trimming took 2 bases from V and 5 from J; bases not matched to a gene: 6. The CDR3 runs 15 residues. The germline CDR1 and CDR2 sequences are MNHEY and SVGAGI. The sample holds one count of this clone. The repertoire was sequenced with immunoSEQ multiplex PCR; TCRdb's copy has only in-frame clones and lacks some. There are 37,000 or so clones in the sample; approximately 90% occur only once, and approximately 0.38% lies in the top ten. The material sequenced was CD4+ T cells from peripheral blood mononuclear cells, taken in the second trimester of pregnancy. The sequence was obtained from a female donor with multiple sclerosis, enrolled in a pregnancy study. The gene calls are TRBV6-5 and TRBJ2-5; 9 bases map to TRBD2. CDR3 protein: CASSYGGGAGETQYF. The CDR3 bases are TGTGCCAGCAGTTACGGCGGGGGGGCCGGCGAGACCCAGTACTTC.